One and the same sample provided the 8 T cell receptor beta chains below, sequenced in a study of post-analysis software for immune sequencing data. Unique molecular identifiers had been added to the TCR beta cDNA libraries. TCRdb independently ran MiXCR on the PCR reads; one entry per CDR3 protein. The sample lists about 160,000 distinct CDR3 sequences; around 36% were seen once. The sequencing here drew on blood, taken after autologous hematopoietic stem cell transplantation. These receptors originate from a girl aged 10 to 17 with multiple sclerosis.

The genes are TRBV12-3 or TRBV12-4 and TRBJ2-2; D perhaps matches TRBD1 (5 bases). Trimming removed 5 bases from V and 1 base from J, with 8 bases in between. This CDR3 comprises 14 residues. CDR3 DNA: TGTGCCAGCAGTACCAGGGTGAACACCGGGGAGCTGTTTTTT. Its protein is CASSTRVNTGELFF.

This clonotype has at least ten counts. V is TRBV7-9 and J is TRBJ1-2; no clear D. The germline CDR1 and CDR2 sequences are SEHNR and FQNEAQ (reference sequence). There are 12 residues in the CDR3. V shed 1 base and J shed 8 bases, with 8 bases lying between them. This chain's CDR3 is CASSLVQFGYTF. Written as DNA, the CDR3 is TGTGCCAGCAGCTTAGTACAGTTCGGCTACACCTTC.

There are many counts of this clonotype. The CDR3 protein is CASSGVQTLHYEQYF. As DNA, the CDR3 is TGTGCCAGCAGTGGAGTCCAAACCCTTCACTACGAGCAGTACTTC. The J gene is TRBJ2-7, the V gene TRBV28, with D unresolved. The CDR3 sequence is 15 residues long. V was shortened by 5 bases and J by 3 bases, with 17 bases between the two germline ends. Germline assignment: CDR1 MDHEN and CDR2 SYDVKM.

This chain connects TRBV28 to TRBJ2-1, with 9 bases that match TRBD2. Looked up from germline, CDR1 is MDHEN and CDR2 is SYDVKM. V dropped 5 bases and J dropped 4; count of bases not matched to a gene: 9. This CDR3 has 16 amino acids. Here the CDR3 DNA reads TGTGCCAGCAGTATAGTTCTAGCGGGATCTTACAATGAGCAGTTCTTC. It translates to CASSIVLAGSYNEQFF.

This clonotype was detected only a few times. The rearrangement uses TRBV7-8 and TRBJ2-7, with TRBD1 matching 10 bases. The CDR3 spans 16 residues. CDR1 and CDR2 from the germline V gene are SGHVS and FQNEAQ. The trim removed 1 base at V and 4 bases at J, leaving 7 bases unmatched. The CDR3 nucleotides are TGTGCCAGCAGCTTAGTGGCGGGACAGGGGAGTTACGAGCAGTACTTC. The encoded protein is CASSLVAGQGSYEQYF.

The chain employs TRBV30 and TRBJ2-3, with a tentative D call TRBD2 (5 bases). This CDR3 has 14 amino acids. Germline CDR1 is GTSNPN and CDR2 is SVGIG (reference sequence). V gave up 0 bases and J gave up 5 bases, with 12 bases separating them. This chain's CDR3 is CAWSVRAGGDTQYF. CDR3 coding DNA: TGTGCCTGGAGTGTAAGGGCGGGTGGAGATACGCAGTATTTT.

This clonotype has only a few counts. The CDR3 nucleotides read TGTGCCAGCAGTTACTCAGATTGGGGTATCGGGACTGAAGCTTTCTTT. Translation gives CASSYSDWGIGTEAFF. The V and J genes are TRBV6-5 and TRBJ1-1; D is ambiguous. Germline values: CDR1 MNHEY, CDR2 SVGAGI. The CDR3 runs to 16 residues. V was pared by 0 bases and J by 5 bases, with 16 bases between.

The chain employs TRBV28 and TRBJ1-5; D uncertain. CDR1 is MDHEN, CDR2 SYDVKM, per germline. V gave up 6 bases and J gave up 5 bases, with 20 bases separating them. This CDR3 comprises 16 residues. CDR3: CASSRTSSMGHQPQHF. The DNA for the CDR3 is TGTGCCAGCAGCCGGACTAGTAGTATGGGCCATCAGCCCCAGCATTTT.